One and the same sample provided the 26 T cell receptor beta chains below, sequenced in a study of cytomegalovirus exposure and HLA in healthy donors. This table comes from immunoSEQ multiplex PCR, and its TCRdb copy is limited to in-frame clones, with some not included. The repertoire consists of approximately 70,000 clones, with just under 95% occurring once and the leading ten covering approximately 3%. The sequenced material came from PBMCs. These receptors were taken from a woman aged 18-29 years in good health and CMV-seropositive.

J is TRBJ1-2 and V is TRBV28, with TRBD1 matching 7 bases. This CDR3 has 13 amino acids. V shed 6 bases, J shed 4 bases, and the junction held 5 bases outside the gene matches. Germline V gives CDR1 MDHEN, CDR2 SYDVKM. The CDR3 sequence: CASSRSGGYGYTF. DNA for the CDR3: TGTGCCAGCAGCCGATCAGGGGGCTATGGCTACACCTTC.

The V gene is TRBV5-1, the J gene TRBJ2-2, with TRBD1 identical over 7 bases. The CDR3 is 14 residues long. V was pared by 4 bases and J by 5 bases, with 5 bases of the junction left unmatched. From germline, CDR1 is SGHRS and CDR2 YFSETQ. Here the CDR3 reads CASSLDRKTGELFF. The CDR3 region has the DNA TGCGCCAGCAGCCTGGACAGGAAAACCGGGGAGCTGTTTTTT.

This rearrangement joins TRBV14 to TRBJ2-5; the match to TRBD2 covers 11 bases. This CDR3 comprises 15 residues. With 1 base clipped from V and 4 bases from J, the junction kept 2 bases outside the gene matches. Looked up from germline, CDR1 is SGHDN and CDR2 is FVKESK. Here the CDR3 reads CASSQGGTSGETQYF. CDR3 in DNA: TGTGCCAGCAGCCAAGGCGGGACTAGCGGAGAGACCCAGTACTTC.

The chain couples TRBV28 to TRBJ2-3; 7 nucleotides line up with TRBD2. The germline V gene encodes CDR1 MDHEN and CDR2 SYDVKM. The CDR3 totals 15 residues. V dropped 7 bases and J dropped 0; count of bases not matched to a gene: 7. The CDR3 sequence: CASIYNSGSTDTQYF. Written as DNA, the CDR3 is TGTGCCAGCATCTATAATAGCGGGAGCACAGATACGCAGTATTTT. The entire variable domain, with the rest obtained from reference TRBV28 and TRBJ2-3, is as follows: DVKVTQSSRYLVKRTGEKVFLECVQDMDHENMFWYRQDPGLGLRLIYFSYDVKMKEKGDIPEGYSVSREKKERFSLILESASTNQTSMYLCASIYNSGSTDTQYFGPGTRLTVL.

CDR3 DNA: TGTGCCAGCAGCTTAGAGCACAGCTATAATTCACCCCTCCACTTT. Amino acids: CASSLEHSYNSPLHF. This chain links TRBV11-2 with TRBJ1-6; D gene unclear. Per germline, CDR1 SGHAT and CDR2 FQNNGV. Trimming pared 0 bases from V and 3 bases from J, leaving 6 bases between. The CDR3 spans 15 residues.

This chain joins TRBV21-1 and TRBJ2-7; TRBD2 reflects the table's D call only, with no check against the DNA. TRBV21-1 is a pseudogene segment. This CDR3 contains 16 residues. The CDR3 is CASSILAGGLGYEQYF. CDR3 coding DNA: TGTGCCAGCAGCATTCTAGCGGGAGGTTTAGGATACGAGCAGTACTTC.

The V gene is TRBV6-1, the J gene TRBJ1-5, with TRBD1 identical over 11 bases. The V segment lost 6 bases and the J segment 5 bases; nucleotides outside the gene matches: 6. Germline V gene sequence: CDR1 MNHNS, CDR2 SASEGT. The CDR3 has 15 amino acids. CDR3 amino acids: CASRGTGGNHQPQHF. In DNA form, the CDR3 reads TGTGCCAGCAGAGGGACAGGGGGAAATCATCAGCCCCAGCATTTT.

This chain connects TRBV11-3 to TRBJ2-2, with a weak D call TRBD1 (6 bases). CDR3 length: 14 amino acids. Germline lookup yields CDR1 SGHNT and CDR2 YENEEA. The V and J ends lost 5 bases and 3 bases respectively, with 10 bases between them. The CDR3 nucleotides read TGTGCCAGCAGCCGGACAGCCCACACCGGGGAGCTGTTTTTT. Translating it yields CASSRTAHTGELFF.

The chain recombines TRBV7-2 with TRBJ2-2; 13 positions match TRBD2. V was pared by 2 bases and J by 7 bases, with 10 bases of the junction left unmatched. CDR1 is SGHTA, CDR2 FQGNSA, per germline. The CDR3 has 18 amino acids. The CDR3 spells CASSLLSGLAGRIGELFF. The CDR3 bases are TGTGCCAGCAGCTTACTTTCGGGACTAGCGGGACGTATCGGGGAGCTGTTTTTT.

With regard to this clone: The same CDR3 arises from other DNA sequences in this sample as well. The chain has TRBV6-1 and TRBJ2-5; 11 bases map to TRBD2. V lost 2 bases to trimming and J lost 1 base; unmatched junction nucleotides: 0. Germline V lookup: CDR1 MNHNS, CDR2 SASEGT. CDR3 length equals 15 residues. The CDR3 sequence: CASSELAGGQETQYF. The CDR3 DNA reads as TGTGCCAGCAGTGAACTAGCGGGGGGCCAAGAGACCCAGTACTTC.

The chain employs TRBV5-1 and TRBJ1-1; a possible D gene is TRBD1 (6 bases). The length of the CDR3 is 14 residues. The germline V and J ends were trimmed by 0 bases and 0 bases, with 6 bases remaining between them. The V gene's germline CDR1 is SGHRS and CDR2 YFSETQ. The CDR3 DNA sequence: TGCGCCAGCAGCTTGGGGACAGTGAACACTGAAGCTTTCTTT. This sequence encodes CASSLGTVNTEAFF.

The rearrangement joins TRBV6-1 to TRBJ2-7; weak D call: TRBD1 (6 bases). The CDR3 has 11 residues. Germline CDR1 is MNHNS and CDR2 is SASEGT. The V gene lost 5 bases and the J gene lost 4 bases, with 6 bases spanning the gap. The CDR3 loop reads CASSTGYEQYF. As DNA, the CDR3 is TGTGCCAGCAGTACAGGGTACGAGCAGTACTTC.

The rearrangement joins TRBV19 to TRBJ1-2; 8 bases align to TRBD1. This CDR3 region has 15 residues. V lost 2 bases, J lost 2 bases, and 4 bases stayed unmatched. The germline V gene has CDR1 LNHDA and CDR2 SQIVND (reference sequence). CDR3 sequence (DNA): TGTGCCAGTAGTATACTGGACAGGGACAACTATGGCTACACCTTC. Its protein product is CASSILDRDNYGYTF.

This clone was detected a few times. This chain links TRBV27 with TRBJ2-7, with 12 bases fitting TRBD2. This CDR3 is built from 15 residues. The J segment lost 2 bases and the V segment lost 5 bases, leaving 4 bases of the junction unmatched. Per the germline V gene, CDR1 is MNHEY and CDR2 is SMNVEV (reference sequence). DNA for the CDR3: TGTGCCAGCAGTCGACTAGCGGGGGACCCCTACGAGCAGTACTTC. This codes for CASSRLAGDPYEQYF.

This rearrangement joins TRBV27 to TRBJ2-7; TRBD2 aligns across 9 bases. V lost 2 bases and J lost 7; bases outside the gene matches: 3. Per germline, CDR1 MNHEY and CDR2 SMNVEV (reference sequence). CDR3 length: 13 amino acids. The CDR3 is CASSLGTSYEQYF. The CDR3 DNA follows: TGTGCCAGCAGTTTAGGGACTAGCTATGAGCAGTACTTC.

The chain has TRBV30 and TRBJ1-6; 12 bases line up with TRBD1. Per the germline V gene, CDR1 is GTSNPN and CDR2 is SVGIG (reference sequence). The CDR3 has 16 residues. The V segment lost 3 bases and the J segment 7 bases; nucleotides outside the gene matches: 7. The CDR3 coding sequence is TGTGCCTGGAGAAGAGGGACAGGGGGCTACAATTCACCCCTCCACTTT. Translation: CAWRRGTGGYNSPLHF.

The chain couples TRBV10-3 to TRBJ1-1, with TRBD1 matching over 8 bases. Trimming cost V 5 bases and J 0 bases; bases outside gene matches: 8. The CDR3 sequence is 16 residues long. Germline CDR1 and CDR2: ENHRY and SYGVKD. In nucleotides, the CDR3 is TGTGCCATCAGTTTGGGACAGGCCGGCTTGAACACTGAAGCTTTCTTT. It specifies CAISLGQAGLNTEAFF.

This chain connects TRBV6-6 to TRBJ1-1; a weak D match, TRBD1 (6 bases). Deletions cut 0 bases from V and 5 bases from J, with 16 bases between. The germline V gene encodes CDR1 MNHNY and CDR2 SVGAGI (reference sequence). There are 16 residues in the CDR3. CDR3 region: CASSYSGGAKLTEAFF. For the CDR3, the DNA is TGTGCCAGCAGTTACTCTGGGGGGGCGAAGTTGACTGAAGCTTTCTTT.

The chain links TRBV4-1 to TRBJ2-7, with D maybe TRBD2 (6 bases). The CDR3 has 15 amino acids. Deletions cut 1 base from V and 4 bases from J, with 14 bases between. Germline V gene lookup returns CDR1 MGHRA and CDR2 YSYEKL. DNA for the CDR3: TGCGCCAGCAGCCAAGGATCCGGGGGATTGTACGAGCAGTACTTC. It is translated as CASSQGSGGLYEQYF.

The V call is TRBV4-3, the J call TRBJ2-7; 12 positions agree with TRBD2. Germline CDR1 LGHNA, CDR2 YSLEER. Germline trimming cut 2 bases from V and 6 bases from J; bases unmatched to any gene: 11. The CDR3 covers 17 residues. This CDR3 reads CASSQNYLAGGLSEQYF. CDR3 coding DNA: TGCGCCAGCAGCCAAAATTACCTAGCGGGAGGGCTTAGCGAGCAGTACTTC.

The rearrangement links TRBV5-8 to TRBJ1-6, with TRBD1 matching 8 bases. With 3 bases clipped from V and 7 bases from J, the junction kept 6 bases outside the gene matches. The CDR3 contains 15 residues. Germline V gene sequence: CDR1 SGHTS, CDR2 YDEGEE. CDR3 coding DNA: TGTGCCAGCAGCTCCCAGGGGGCTAGGAATTCACCCCTCCACTTT. This translates into CASSSQGARNSPLHF.

This clone was seen just once. The V call is TRBV11-2, the J call TRBJ1-1; D is unresolved. This CDR3 spans 14 amino acids. Trimming left V 2 bases short and J 7 bases short, with 14 bases between. Germline V CDR1 and CDR2: SGHAT, FQNNGV. The CDR3 nucleotides read TGTGCCAGCAGCTTACCCTCGTGGCGGAATGAAGCTTTCTTT. Amino acids: CASSLPSWRNEAFF.

V usage is TRBV4-1 and J usage is TRBJ2-1; 8 bases fit TRBD2. Per germline, CDR1 MGHRA and CDR2 YSYEKL. V lost 3 bases to trimming and J lost 7 bases; unmatched junction nucleotides: 5. The CDR3 totals 14 residues. The CDR3 DNA sequence: TGCGCCAGCAGCCACCAGCGGGAGTTTAATGAGCAGTTCTTC. Translating gives CASSHQREFNEQFF.

The genes are TRBV11-2 and TRBJ2-7, with a possible D match to TRBD1 (6 bases). Germline V CDR1 and CDR2: SGHAT, FQNNGV. V shed 5 bases and J shed 3 bases, with 14 bases lying between them. There are 14 residues in the CDR3. The CDR3 sequence is CASSPQGPLYEQYF. CDR3 bases: TGTGCCAGCAGCCCACAGGGTCCCCTCTACGAGCAGTACTTC.

This chain connects TRBV6-1 to TRBJ1-2; a possible D gene is TRBD1 (6 bases). The CDR3 sequence is 12 residues long. Germline CDR1 reads MNHNS; CDR2 reads SASEGT. Trimming cost V 5 bases and J 5 bases, with 9 bases left between them. CDR3 sequence reads: CASSPQGYGYTF. For the CDR3, the DNA is TGTGCCAGCAGTCCCCAGGGGTATGGCTACACCTTC.

The chain couples TRBV5-5 to TRBJ1-5; TRBD1 agrees at 10 bases. J lost 0 bases, V lost 3 bases, and 6 bases had no gene match. The CDR3 loop spans 17 amino acids. The germline V gene has CDR1 SGHKS and CDR2 YYEKEE (reference sequence). CDR3 DNA sequence: TGTGCCAGCAGCTCGGGACAGGGGACGGTTAGCAATCAGCCCCAGCATTTT. Its protein product is CASSSGQGTVSNQPQHF.